This is a list of T cell receptor beta chains from one sample in a study of cytomegalovirus exposure and HLA in healthy donors. TCRdb's table, derived via immunoSEQ multiplex PCR, lists solely in-frame clones and lacks some. The sample carries 150,000 to 200,000 clones, 60% to 80% recorded once. The specimen was PBMCs. All receptors come from a woman between 50 and 59 years old in good health and CMV-seropositive. Both conserved end residues are part of each CDR3.

V gene: TRBV28; J gene: TRBJ1-2; CDR3 protein: CASSSGDRVGYGYTF
V gene: TRBV2; J gene: TRBJ1-1; CDR3 protein: CASLVTNTEAFF
V gene: TRBV19; J gene: TRBJ1-2; CDR3 protein: CASSMDRALYGYTF
V gene: TRBV7-8; J gene: TRBJ2-1; CDR3 protein: CASSSPSGRGGSIAYNEQFF
V gene: TRBV5-1; J gene: TRBJ2-3; CDR3 protein: CASSLTGTREDTQYF
V gene: TRBV5-1; J gene: TRBJ1-1; CDR3 protein: CASSVTGSDTEAFF
V gene: TRBV10-3; J gene: TRBJ2-2; CDR3 protein: CAISVDRELFF
V gene: TRBV4-3; J gene: TRBJ1-6; CDR3 protein: CASSQTYDSNNSPLHF
V gene: TRBV5-1; J gene: TRBJ2-5; CDR3 protein: CASSHGTKQETQYF
V gene: TRBV2; J gene: TRBJ2-1; CDR3 protein: CASSKRGTTFNEQFF
V gene: TRBV30; J gene: TRBJ1-3; CDR3 protein: CAWSVRGFSGNTIYF
V gene: TRBV6-1; J gene: TRBJ2-1; CDR3 protein: CASSRGLNLGHEQFF
V gene: TRBV4-3; J gene: TRBJ2-7; CDR3 protein: CASSQVLGLGYEQYF
V gene: TRBV5-6; J gene: TRBJ2-1; CDR3 protein: CASSLDSYNEQFF
V gene: TRBV5-4; J gene: TRBJ2-1; CDR3 protein: CASSPGQGTYNEQFF
V gene: TRBV10-2; J gene: TRBJ1-6; CDR3 protein: CASSESPDRVHSPLHF
V gene: TRBV4-1; J gene: TRBJ2-3; CDR3 protein: CASSPHIRALYTDTQYF
V gene: TRBV20-1; J gene: TRBJ2-1; CDR3 protein: CSATNYNEQFF
V gene: TRBV15; J gene: TRBJ2-7; CDR3 protein: CATSRTRYEQYF
V gene: TRBV10-2; J gene: TRBJ2-7; CDR3 protein: CASRDSYKTYEQYF
V gene: TRBV13; J gene: TRBJ2-3; CDR3 protein: CASSTRLAGGADTQYF
V gene: TRBV27; J gene: TRBJ1-5; CDR3 protein: CASSLSRTQPQHF